One and the same sample provided the 32 T cell receptor beta chains below, sequenced in a study of blood T cell repertoires in COVID-19. Sequencing used immunoSEQ multiplex PCR; TCRdb keeps in-frame clones, though not all of them. The sample carries some 110,000 clones, around 83% recorded once. Sample: peripheral blood. The receptors were sampled from a man in his 70s with acute or convalescent COVID-19.

V usage is TRBV19 and J usage is TRBJ1-1; D may be TRBD1 (5 bases). The CDR3 length is 13 residues. Trimming shortened V by 4 bases and J by 2 bases, and 8 bases separated the two germline ends. Germline V lookup: CDR1 LNHDA, CDR2 SQIVND (reference sequence). CDR3 DNA: TGTGCCAGTAGTACCAGGGCCAACACTGAAGCTTTCTTT. Protein sequence: CASSTRANTEAFF.

This clone was detected a few times. V gene TRBV5-1 combines with J gene TRBJ2-6; 8 bases line up with TRBD1. The germline CDR1 and CDR2 sequences are SGHRS and YFSETQ. V dropped 4 bases and J dropped 4; count of bases not matched to a gene: 13. The CDR3 runs 18 residues. The CDR3, as DNA: TGCGCCAGCAGCGGAGCAGGGGGCCACGTCTCGGGGGCCAACGTCCTGACTTTC. This translates into CASSGAGGHVSGANVLTF.

The chain couples TRBV19 to TRBJ1-5; D is ambiguous. Trimming cost V 8 bases and J 4 bases, with 12 bases left between them. There are 13 residues in the CDR3. Looked up from germline, CDR1 is LNHDA and CDR2 is SQIVND (reference sequence). The CDR3 is CASAPSGNQPQHF. The CDR3, as DNA: TGTGCCAGTGCCCCCTCGGGGAATCAGCCCCAGCATTTT.

V gene TRBV29-1 combines with J gene TRBJ2-1; 9 nucleotides align to TRBD1. The J segment lost 8 bases and the V segment lost 6 bases, leaving 11 bases of the junction unmatched. The CDR3 extends over 14 amino acids. Germline V gene data show CDR1 as SQVTM and CDR2 as ANQGSEA. Written as DNA, the CDR3 is TGCAGCGTCCGTCCCGGGACAGGGATGGATGAGCAGTTCTTC. Its protein is CSVRPGTGMDEQFF.

This clone has only a few counts. The CDR3 DNA reads as TGTGCCAGCAGCTTGGAATCGGGGGGCCGGGTTGAAAAACTGTTTTTT. The encoded protein is CASSLESGGRVEKLFF. The chain is built from TRBV5-6 and TRBJ1-4; D possibly corresponds to TRBD1 (6 bases). Germline CDR1 and CDR2: SGHDT and YYEEEE. The V and J ends lost 0 bases and 7 bases respectively, with 16 bases between them. CDR3 size: 16 residues. The full variable domain, with the rest looked up from reference TRBV5-6 and TRBJ1-4, is DAGVTQSPTHLIKTRGQQVTLRCSPKSGHDTVSWYQQALGQGPQFIFQYYEEEERQRGNFPDRFSGHQFPNYSSELNVNALLLGDSALYLCASSLESGGRVEKLFFGSGTQLSVL.

The genes are TRBV2 and TRBJ1-5; D is perhaps TRBD1 (5 bases). Germline CDR1 is SNHLY and CDR2 is FYNNEI. V lost 7 bases to trimming and J lost 6 bases, with 13 bases between them. CDR3 size: 13 residues. CDR3 amino acids: CASISGPGQPQHF. The CDR3 nucleotides are TGTGCCAGCATCTCAGGGCCTGGTCAGCCCCAGCATTTT.

V usage is TRBV19 and J usage is TRBJ2-4, with TRBD1 as a possible D gene (5 bases). V lost 3 bases and J lost 4, with 7 bases in between. Per the germline V gene, CDR1 is LNHDA and CDR2 is SQIVND (reference sequence). The CDR3 runs to 13 residues. The CDR3 DNA reads as TGTGCCAGTAGTATGACAGAAAAAAACATTCAGTACTTC. Translating it yields CASSMTEKNIQYF.

V gene TRBV19 combines with J gene TRBJ1-6, with 7 bases aligning to TRBD1. Losses at the gene ends were 3 bases for V and 7 bases for J; bases not matched to a gene: 9. Germline lookup yields CDR1 LNHDA and CDR2 SQIVND (reference sequence). CDR3 length equals 16 residues. The CDR3 DNA follows: TGTGCCAGTAGTATGGTGGCAGGGGGTCGGAATTCACCCCTCCACTTT. Amino acid sequence: CASSMVAGGRNSPLHF.

The V and J genes are TRBV12-5 and TRBJ2-1; D is possibly TRBD1 (5 bases). The CDR3 runs 16 residues. Trimming stripped 6 bases from V and 2 bases from J, with 17 bases between. Per germline, CDR1 LGHNT and CDR2 FRNRAP. CDR3 DNA: TGTGCTAGTGGGAAGGGGCTGACAGCAGCCTACAATGAGCAGTTCTTC. It translates to CASGKGLTAAYNEQFF.

The chain joins TRBV2 to TRBJ2-3; D remains ambiguous. Germline CDR1 and CDR2: SNHLY and FYNNEI. The V and J ends lost 6 bases and 0 bases respectively, with 16 bases between them. The CDR3 has 16 amino acids. The CDR3: CASRGAQRGSTDTQYF. The CDR3 DNA is TGTGCCAGCAGAGGCGCCCAGCGCGGAAGCACAGATACGCAGTATTTT.

V usage is TRBV7-3 and J usage is TRBJ2-5; 11 nucleotides line up with TRBD1. CDR3 length: 16 amino acids. Germline trimming cut 5 bases from V and 5 bases from J; bases unmatched to any gene: 10. Germline values: CDR1 SGHTA, CDR2 FQGTGA. The DNA of the CDR3 is TGTGCCAGCAGCCCGTACGGACAGGGGGCGGGGGAGACCCAGTACTTC. Its translation: CASSPYGQGAGETQYF.

V gene TRBV7-8 combines with J gene TRBJ1-5, with TRBD1 as a possible D gene (6 bases). V lost 5 bases and J lost 4, with 18 bases in between. The CDR3 totals 16 residues. CDR1 and CDR2 (germline): SGHVS, FQNEAQ. For the CDR3, the DNA is TGTGCCAGCAGCCCCCCGCAGAACAGGGTGAATCAGCCCCAGCATTTT. Its protein product is CASSPPQNRVNQPQHF.

The rearrangement joins TRBV28 to TRBJ2-7; TRBD1 matches 9 bases. The J segment lost 5 bases and the V segment lost 1 base, leaving 6 bases of the junction unmatched. CDR3 length equals 15 residues. Germline V gives CDR1 MDHEN, CDR2 SYDVKM. The CDR3 here is CASSLSGQGLDEQYF. CDR3 nucleotide sequence: TGTGCCAGCAGTTTATCGGGACAGGGTCTCGACGAGCAGTACTTC.

This chain joins TRBV30 and TRBJ1-5; 7 bases are a match to TRBD1. Germline CDR1 and CDR2: GTSNPN and SVGIG (reference sequence). CDR3 length: 13 residues. V dropped 5 bases and J dropped 2; count of bases not matched to a gene: 3. CDR3 sequence: CAWDGQGNQPQHF. The CDR3 DNA sequence: TGTGCCTGGGACGGACAGGGCAATCAGCCCCAGCATTTT. Variable domain in full (rest from reference TRBV30 and TRBJ1-5): SQTIHQWPATLVQPVGSPLSLECTVEGTSNPNLYWYRQAAGRGLQLLFYSVGIGQISSEVPQNLSASRPQDRQFILSSKKLLLSDSGFYLCAWDGQGNQPQHFGDGTRLSIL.

The rearrangement joins TRBV5-4 to TRBJ1-6; 8 positions match TRBD1. The CDR3 covers 17 residues. CDR1 is SGHNT and CDR2 is YYREEE in the germline V gene (reference sequence). V shed 4 bases, J shed 7 bases, and the junction held 13 bases outside the gene matches. As DNA, the CDR3 is TGTGCCAGCAGCCCGTCTGACAGGGGTGGTCCGAATTCACCCCTCCACTTT. Its protein product is CASSPSDRGGPNSPLHF.

The gene calls are TRBV30 and TRBJ1-1; D is ambiguous. V was pared by 0 bases and J by 0 bases, with 5 bases between. Germline V gene lookup returns CDR1 GTSNPN and CDR2 SVGIG (reference sequence). The CDR3 covers 13 residues. The CDR3 here is CAWSVNMNTEAFF. The CDR3 DNA follows: TGTGCCTGGAGTGTGAACATGAACACTGAAGCTTTCTTT.

This chain uses TRBV10-3 with TRBJ1-1; the match to TRBD1 covers 8 bases. V was clipped by 10 bases and J by 3 bases; unmatched bases: 7. The CDR3 spans 13 residues. Germline V lookup: CDR1 ENHRY, CDR2 SYGVKD. The CDR3 reads CASQGQGYTEAFF. CDR3 coding DNA: TGTGCCAGCCAAGGACAGGGCTACACTGAAGCTTTCTTT.

This chain uses TRBV19 with TRBJ2-7, with 9 bases identical to TRBD1. The germline gives CDR1 LNHDA, CDR2 SQIVND (reference sequence). The junction had 7 bases not matched to a gene; V was cut back by 7 bases and J by 0 bases. The CDR3 runs 15 residues. CDR3 in DNA: TGTGCCAGTACCAAAGGACAGGGGCGCTCCTACGAGCAGTACTTC. Amino acid sequence: CASTKGQGRSYEQYF.

The rearrangement links TRBV5-4 to TRBJ2-7; maybe TRBD2 (7 bases). There are 14 residues in the CDR3. Trimming stripped 4 bases from V and 0 bases from J, with 11 bases between. Germline CDR1 SGHNT, CDR2 YYREEE (reference sequence). In DNA form, the CDR3 reads TGTGCCAGCAGCCCGGGGGGCCCCTCCTACGAGCAGTACTTC. Its protein is CASSPGGPSYEQYF.

This chain uses TRBV2 with TRBJ1-4; 7 nucleotides agree with TRBD1. Germline V CDR1 and CDR2: SNHLY, FYNNEI. After removal of 6 bases from V and 7 bases from J, the junction contained 8 bases not matched to a gene. This CDR3 contains 14 residues. CDR3 loop: CASSPNRGGEKLFF. CDR3 DNA: TGTGCCAGCAGCCCAAACAGGGGTGGTGAAAAACTGTTTTTT. The full variable domain, in which reference TRBV2 and TRBJ1-4 provide the parts outside the CDR3, is EPEVTQTPSHQVTQMGQEVILRCVPISNHLYFYWYRQILGQKVEFLVSFYNNEISEKSEIFDDQFSVERPDGSNFTLKIRSTKLEDSAMYFCASSPNRGGEKLFFGSGTQLSVL.

This sequence joins TRBV2 and TRBJ2-2, with TRBD1 matching 10 bases. J was trimmed by 4 bases and V by 6 bases; bases with no gene match: 8. Per the germline V gene, CDR1 is SNHLY and CDR2 is FYNNEI. This CDR3 spans 16 amino acids. This CDR3 is CASSRDRGRSTGELFF. The CDR3 coding sequence is TGTGCCAGCAGCCGGGACAGGGGCCGGAGCACCGGGGAGCTGTTTTTT.

The chain joins TRBV27 to TRBJ1-5; D is ambiguous. CDR3 size: 12 residues. Germline V lookup: CDR1 MNHEY, CDR2 SMNVEV (reference sequence). V was shortened by 3 bases and J by 3 bases, with 3 bases between the two germline ends. The CDR3 spells CASSFLNQPQHF. The DNA of the CDR3 is TGTGCCAGCAGTTTCCTCAATCAGCCCCAGCATTTT.

The rearrangement joins TRBV7-6 to TRBJ2-7, with 8 bases that match TRBD1. The germline V gene has CDR1 SGHVS and CDR2 FNYEAQ. The CDR3 has 15 amino acids. V was clipped by 1 base and J by 5 bases; unmatched bases: 7. CDR3 amino acids: CASSLGQGRSHEQYF. DNA of the CDR3: TGTGCCAGCAGCTTAGGACAGGGGCGATCCCACGAGCAGTACTTC.

The chain recombines TRBV4-2 with TRBJ2-1; weak D call: TRBD2 (5 bases). CDR1 LGHNA and CDR2 YNFKEQ come from the germline V gene. V shed 1 base and J shed 2 bases, with 12 bases lying between them. The CDR3 is 16 residues long. The CDR3 reads CASSQGLGSTYNEQFF. The CDR3 DNA is TGTGCCAGCAGCCAAGGTCTTGGGAGTACCTACAATGAGCAGTTCTTC.

The gene calls are TRBV9 and TRBJ2-7; TRBD2 agrees at 9 bases. Trimming removed 1 base from V and 7 bases from J; junction bases left unmatched: 12. Germline V gene sequence: CDR1 SGDLS, CDR2 YYNGEE. The CDR3 consists of 16 residues. The CDR3 nucleotides read TGTGCCAGCAGCGTATCTTCGGCGGGGGGGCCGAATGAGCAGTACTTC. This sequence encodes CASSVSSAGGPNEQYF. The whole variable domain, filled in from reference TRBV9 and TRBJ2-7, reads DSGVTQTPKHLITATGQRVTLRCSPRSGDLSVYWYQQSLDQGLQFLIQYYNGEERAKGNILERFSAQQFPDLHSELNLSSLELGDSALYFCASSVSSAGGPNEQYFGPGTRLTVT.

A remark on this clone: An end of the junction differs from the germline gene, which may be a read error. The chain couples TRBV30 to TRBJ2-7; D not certain. The germline CDR1 and CDR2 sequences are GTSNPN and SVGIG (reference sequence). The CDR3 has 11 residues. The CDR3 DNA sequence: TGTGCCTGGAGTGTGGGCCCCTCCTTAAACTTC. As protein: CAWSVGPSLNF.

The gene calls are TRBV30 and TRBJ2-2, with a tentative D call TRBD1 (6 bases). This CDR3 is built from 13 residues. Germline V gives CDR1 GTSNPN, CDR2 SVGIG (reference sequence). V lost 6 bases to trimming and J lost 8 bases, with 16 bases between them. As DNA, the CDR3 is TGTGCCTGCCCTAGACAGGACGTTGGGGAGCTGTTTTTT. Its translation: CACPRQDVGELFF. Full variable domain (rest looked up from reference TRBV30 and TRBJ2-2): SQTIHQWPATLVQPVGSPLSLECTVEGTSNPNLYWYRQAAGRGLQLLFYSVGIGQISSEVPQNLSASRPQDRQFILSSKKLLLSDSGFYLCACPRQDVGELFFGEGSRLTVL.

This chain joins TRBV5-1 and TRBJ1-6; 7 bases agree with TRBD1. CDR3 length equals 14 residues. CDR1 is SGHRS and CDR2 is YFSETQ in the germline V gene. Germline trimming cut 4 bases from V and 4 bases from J; bases unmatched to any gene: 2. CDR3 protein: CASSPGQYNSPLHF. Here the CDR3 DNA reads TGCGCCAGCAGCCCGGGACAGTATAATTCACCCCTCCACTTT. Based on the CDR3 plus reference TRBV5-1 and TRBJ1-6, the full variable domain is KAGVTQTPRYLIKTRGQQVTLSCSPISGHRSVSWYQQTPGQGLQFLFEYFSETQRNKGNFPGRFSGRQFSNSRSEMNVSTLELGDSALYLCASSPGQYNSPLHFGNGTRLTVT.

The count of this clone is one. This rearrangement joins TRBV28 to TRBJ2-1, with a tentative D call TRBD1 (6 bases). There are 13 residues in the CDR3. CDR1 MDHEN and CDR2 SYDVKM come from the germline V gene. V shed 8 bases and J shed 3 bases, with 11 bases lying between them. The CDR3 DNA follows: TGTGCCAGCGGTCGAGGGGGCTACAATGAGCAGTTCTTC. Encoded protein: CASGRGGYNEQFF.

The chain recombines TRBV30 with TRBJ2-7; 7 bases are shared with TRBD2. This CDR3 comprises 11 residues. The trim removed 8 bases at V and 4 bases at J, leaving 5 bases unmatched. CDR1 is GTSNPN and CDR2 is SVGIG in the germline V gene (reference sequence). CDR3: CAVSGGYEQYF. In DNA form, the CDR3 reads TGTGCCGTCTCGGGGGGTTACGAGCAGTACTTC.

The chain employs TRBV28 and TRBJ1-2; no clear D. V lost 5 bases and J 8 bases, leaving 9 bases between the germline ends. CDR3 length: 11 amino acids. In germline, CDR1 is MDHEN, CDR2 SYDVKM. The CDR3 sequence: CASSGSRGYTF. The CDR3 region has the DNA TGTGCCAGCAGTGGGAGTCGGGGCTACACCTTC.

In its sample, this clone was seen once. V gene TRBV28 combines with J gene TRBJ1-6, with D hard to call. Trimming took off 4 bases at V and 0 bases at J, with 7 bases between the two ends. Per germline, CDR1 MDHEN and CDR2 SYDVKM. CDR3 length: 15 amino acids. CDR3 in amino acids: CASSSGSSYNSPLHF. The CDR3 DNA reads as TGTGCCAGCAGTTCCGGGAGCTCCTATAATTCACCCCTCCACTTT.